Listed below are T cell receptor beta chains from one sample, sequenced in a study of blood T cell repertoires in COVID-19. Method: immunoSEQ multiplex PCR; TCRdb's copy keeps in-frame clones and lacks some. The sample holds around 79,000 clones, around 83% seen once. The sequenced material came from peripheral blood. The receptor source for this set is a woman aged 55-69 years with acute or convalescent COVID-19. The CDR3 runs from the conserved cysteine through the conserved F or W. A D gene is named only where the DNA matches it firmly. A row's size may be missing; if present it is once, few, many or a size class.

D	J	size	V	DNA	CDR3
TRBD1	TRBJ1-5	once	TRBV2	TGTGCCAGCAGGCCGGGACAGGGGGAGAGTCAGCCCCAGCATTTT	CASRPGQGESQPQHF
TRBD2	TRBJ2-1	-	TRBV11-2	TGTGCCAGCAGCTTAGATATTACTAGCGGGGGGGCTTTAGAGCAGTTCTTC	CASSLDITSGGALEQFF
-	TRBJ1-1	-	TRBV19	TGTGCCAGTAGTGCTCCGGGGGACCGGGTTGAAGCTTTCTTT	CASSAPGDRVEAFF
-	TRBJ1-4	-	TRBV19	TGTGCCAGTAGTATTATCAAGCATGAAAAACTGTTTTTT	CASSIIKHEKLFF
-	TRBJ1-1	-	TRBV11-1	TGTGCCAGCAGCTTGCGTAGGGGCACTGAAGCTTTCTTT	CASSLRRGTEAFF
-	TRBJ2-5	-	TRBV5-1	TGCGCCAGCAGCCTCGGACATAGCCAAGAGACCCAGTACTTC	CASSLGHSQETQYF
-	TRBJ1-6	-	TRBV19	TGTGCCAGTGAGGACAGCTATAATTCACCCCTCCACTTT	CASEDSYNSPLHF
-	TRBJ1-1	-	TRBV6-5	TGTGCCAGCGCCTCCAGGGGACGCACTGAAGCTTTCTTT	CASASRGRTEAFF
TRBD1	TRBJ1-1	-	TRBV24-1	TGTGCCACCAGTGATGCTCAGGGGGCAGGATCGAACACTGAAGCTTTCTTT	CATSDAQGAGSNTEAFF
TRBD1	TRBJ2-3	-	TRBV5-1	TGCGCCAGCAGCTTGGGGACAGGGGCCGGCACAGATACGCAGTATTTT	CASSLGTGAGTDTQYF
TRBD1	TRBJ1-4	-	TRBV24-1	TGTGCCACCAGTGATACAGGGGGCCTAAATGAAAAACTGTTTTTT	CATSDTGGLNEKLFF
-	TRBJ1-6	-	TRBV19	TGTGCCAGTAGTAGACGACCGGGGGGGCGCGCGGCGAGCTCCTATAATTCACCCCTCCACTTT	CASSRRPGGRAASSYNSPLHF
-	TRBJ1-2	-	TRBV5-1	TGCGCCAGCAGCTTGGAGGGCAGGGGATCACATGGCTACACCTTC	CASSLEGRGSHGYTF
-	TRBJ1-2	-	TRBV6-5	TGTGCCAGCAGTTACGGGCTTGGGGGCAACTATGGCTACACCTTC	CASSYGLGGNYGYTF
-	TRBJ1-6	few	TRBV4-1	TGCGCCAGCAGCCCCCTTGGGGGCGCATCACCCCTCCACTTT	CASSPLGGASPLHF
-	TRBJ2-3	-	TRBV10-1	TGCGCCAGCAGTGAGTCTAGGGCTAGCCAAGATACGCAGTATTTT	CASSESRASQDTQYF
-	TRBJ2-4	-	TRBV6-6	TGTGCCAGCAGTTCAGGGGAAGAGGTCAAAAACATTCAGTACTTC	CASSSGEEVKNIQYF
-	TRBJ1-2	-	TRBV10-2	TGCGCCAGCAGTGAGTCCGCGGCCTCTGCTAACTATGGCTACACCTTC	CASSESAASANYGYTF
TRBD1	TRBJ1-2	-	TRBV19	TGTGCCAGTAAGGGGGACAGCCCTAACTATGGCTACACCTTC	CASKGDSPNYGYTF
-	TRBJ2-7	-	TRBV7-9	TGTGCCAGCAGCTTAGTCCGAGGACTCTCCTACGAGCAGTACTTC	CASSLVRGLSYEQYF
-	TRBJ2-3	-	TRBV19	TGTGCCAGTAGTGGGGGTGGGCGGGGTGACACAGATACGCAGTATTTT	CASSGGGRGDTDTQYF
-	TRBJ1-2	once	TRBV7-9	TGTGCCAGCAGCTCCAAGACAGCCGCTATTGAGTTTACCTTC	CASSSKTAAIEFTF
TRBD1	TRBJ1-1	-	TRBV6-1	TGTGCCAGCAGTGAACATTTGGGACAGGGGAACACTGAAGCTTTCTTT	CASSEHLGQGNTEAFF
-	TRBJ1-1	-	TRBV10-3	TGTGCCATCAGTGTCGGAGGGAGTCAAACTGAAGCTTTCTTT	CAISVGGSQTEAFF
-	TRBJ1-1	-	TRBV5-1	TGCGCCAGCAGCCTCTCGCTGGGGAGGAACACTGAAGCTTTCTTT	CASSLSLGRNTEAFF
-	TRBJ1-1	-	TRBV7-3	TGTGCCAGCAGCGATGGGGCGATCGCTGAAGCTTTCTTT	CASSDGAIAEAFF
TRBD1	TRBJ1-2	-	TRBV10-1	TGCGCCAGCATCCAACCCCGGCGACAGGGCTATGGCTACACCTTC	CASIQPRRQGYGYTF
-	TRBJ2-4	once	TRBV19	TGTGCCAGTAGTCCGAAGCCGGGACATCTAGCCAAAAACATTCAGTACTTC	CASSPKPGHLAKNIQYF
TRBD1	TRBJ2-1	-	TRBV10-3	TGTGCCATCAGTGAGGACAGGGGCCACTACAATGAGCAGTTCTTC	CAISEDRGHYNEQFF
TRBD2	TRBJ2-7	-	TRBV10-2	TGCGCCACAGGGGCTAGCGGGTACGAGCAGTACTTC	CATGASGYEQYF
TRBD1	TRBJ1-5	-	TRBV5-4	TGTGCCAGCAGCTTTAGGGGACAGGGGATCAATCAGCCCCAGCATTTT	CASSFRGQGINQPQHF
TRBD2	TRBJ2-1	-	TRBV7-6	TGTGCCAGCAGCTTGACTAGCGGGGGTCGAAATGAGCAGTTCTTC	CASSLTSGGRNEQFF
TRBD1	TRBJ2-7	-	TRBV25-1	TGTGCCAGCCAGCTTATCAGGGGGCCCAACGAGCAGTACTTC	CASQLIRGPNEQYF
TRBD1	TRBJ1-2	-	TRBV29-1	TGCAGCGTATTGGACAGGGGGCTAGAGGGCTACACCTTC	CSVLDRGLEGYTF
-	TRBJ1-3	-	TRBV4-1	TGCGCCAGCAGCCAAGATTTGGGGGCCGCGGAAGGAAACACCATATATTTT	CASSQDLGAAEGNTIYF
TRBD1	TRBJ1-6	-	TRBV7-9	TGTGCCAGCAGCTACCTGACCTCCGGGACAGGGGGTTCACCCCTCCACTTT	CASSYLTSGTGGSPLHF
-	TRBJ2-7	-	TRBV11-3	TGTGCCAGCAGCTCCTTTGTGGGGGGACACGAGCAGTACTTC	CASSSFVGGHEQYF
TRBD1	TRBJ1-6	-	TRBV5-1	TGCGCCAGCAGCAAATGGACAGGATCGGAATCACCCCTCCACTTT	CASSKWTGSESPLHF
-	TRBJ2-5	once	TRBV19	TGTGCCAGTAGTATCGGGGCTAGCGCGATACTACAAGAGACCCAGTACTTC	CASSIGASAILQETQYF
TRBD1	TRBJ2-5	few	TRBV24-1	TGTGCCACCAGTGAGCCTGACAGGGGGTACGAGACCCAGTACTTC	CATSEPDRGYETQYF
TRBD2	TRBJ2-3	-	TRBV9	TGTGCCAGCAGCATAAGAGCGGGGGGGAACACAGATACGCAGTATTTT	CASSIRAGGNTDTQYF
TRBD1	TRBJ1-5	-	TRBV9	TGTGCCAGCACCGGGACAGGGAAGGATAGCAATCAGCCCCAGCATTTT	CASTGTGKDSNQPQHF